A single sample gave rise to the 16 T cell receptor beta chains below, sequenced in a study of OX40 agonist ivuxolimab in advanced cancers. Repertoires were generated with immunoSEQ multiplex PCR, while TCRdb's copy carries only in-frame clones and drops some. The sample yields roughly 35,000 clones, 85% to 90% seen once. This material consisted of CD4+ or CD8+ T cells sorted from blood, taken in a trial of the OX40 agonist ivuxolimab. These TCRs come from an adult with an advanced solid tumor such as melanoma, head and neck, liver or kidney cancer.

This clone was detected only a few times. The genes are TRBV6-5 and TRBJ2-7, with D perhaps matching TRBD2 (6 bases). V gave up 2 bases and J gave up 1 base, with 12 bases separating them. The CDR3 has 15 amino acids. Germline V lookup: CDR1 MNHEY, CDR2 SVGAGI. The CDR3 DNA is TGTGCCAGCAGTTACCGGGGCGGGGCTTCCTACGAGCAGTACTTC. Amino acids: CASSYRGGASYEQYF.

This clone was detected a few times. The chain combines TRBV6-1 with TRBJ1-2; D not certain. The CDR3 has 10 amino acids. Germline V gene sequence: CDR1 MNHNS, CDR2 SASEGT. Trimming cost V 11 bases and J 6 bases, with 10 bases left between them. The chain's CDR3 is CAVGEDGYTF. Here the CDR3 DNA reads TGTGCCGTAGGAGAGGATGGCTACACCTTC.

The chain carries TRBV25-1 and TRBJ2-2; TRBD1 is a possible D gene (6 bases). Germline CDR1 MGHDK, CDR2 SYGVNS. V was cut by 3 bases and J by 7 bases, with 18 bases left in between. The CDR3 runs to 16 residues. CDR3 DNA: TGTGCCAGCAGTGAGCCTTACCCCAGGGGAGTCGGGGAGCTGTTTTTT. As protein: CASSEPYPRGVGELFF.

The chain carries TRBV19 and TRBJ2-2; D is uncertain. The CDR3 covers 14 residues. Germline V gene lookup returns CDR1 LNHDA and CDR2 SQIVND (reference sequence). V gave up 4 bases and J gave up 0 bases, with 6 bases separating them. The CDR3 DNA is TGTGCCAGTAGTAGCAAGGCGAACACCGGGGAGCTGTTTTTT. Its translation: CASSSKANTGELFF.

This clone appeared a single time. The chain uses TRBV5-1 and TRBJ2-3, with D unclear. The CDR3 spans 14 residues. CDR1 SGHRS and CDR2 YFSETQ come from the germline V gene. Trimming shortened V by 2 bases and J by 2 bases, and 9 bases separated the two germline ends. CDR3 amino acids: CASSLMENTDTQYF. CDR3 nucleotides: TGCGCCAGCAGCTTAATGGAGAACACAGATACGCAGTATTTT.

This sequence joins TRBV6-6 and TRBJ1-5; 7 bases are a match to TRBD1. J gave up 6 bases and V 2 bases, and 10 bases lay outside the gene matches. Germline V lookup: CDR1 MNHNY, CDR2 SVGAGI (reference sequence). The CDR3 runs to 16 residues. CDR3 amino acids: CASSYPAEGASQPQHF. CDR3 sequence (DNA): TGTGCCAGCAGTTACCCGGCAGAGGGGGCAAGTCAGCCCCAGCATTTT.

The V and J genes are TRBV6-1 and TRBJ2-1; D remains unclear. The germline V gene encodes CDR1 MNHNS and CDR2 SASEGT. The V end was cut by 1 base, the J end by 0 bases, with 7 bases between. This CDR3 is 15 amino acids long. CDR3 nucleotides: TGTGCCAGCAGTGAAGGGCGGAGCTCCTACAATGAGCAGTTCTTC. Translation gives CASSEGRSSYNEQFF.

This sequence joins TRBV6-5 and TRBJ1-2; 7 nucleotides match TRBD1. The CDR3 runs to 15 residues. V trimming: 7 bases; J trimming: 3 bases; junction bases outside the gene matches: 11. CDR1 is MNHEY, CDR2 SVGAGI, per germline. The chain's CDR3 is CASTHGRGLDYGYTF. The DNA for the CDR3 is TGTGCCAGCACCCACGGGAGGGGGCTGGACTATGGCTACACCTTC.

The V and J genes are TRBV4-2 and TRBJ2-1; D may be TRBD2 (5 bases). The CDR3 sequence is 19 residues long. The ends were cut back, 2 bases at V and 2 bases at J, with 22 bases in the middle. In germline, CDR1 is LGHNA, CDR2 YNFKEQ. CDR3 protein: CASSQQVFSGLATYNEQFF. Written as DNA, the CDR3 is TGTGCCAGCAGCCAACAAGTTTTTTCCGGACTCGCCACCTACAATGAGCAGTTCTTC.

This rearrangement joins TRBV10-3 to TRBJ1-6; weak D call: TRBD1 (6 bases). V dropped 10 bases and J dropped 4 bases, with 11 bases sitting between them. CDR1 and CDR2 (germline): ENHRY, SYGVKD. The CDR3 has 13 residues. CDR3 amino acids: CATRQVYNSPLHF. DNA for the CDR3: TGTGCCACCAGACAGGTTTATAATTCACCCCTCCACTTT.

The rearrangement uses TRBV5-5 and TRBJ2-7; 10 bases match TRBD1. The V and J ends lost 0 bases and 4 bases, in that order; junction bases with no gene match: 4. The length of the CDR3 is 15 residues. CDR1 is SGHKS, CDR2 YYEKEE, per germline (reference sequence). The CDR3 DNA reads as TGTGCCAGCAGCTTGGGACAGGGGGCGCAATACGAGCAGTACTTC. Residues: CASSLGQGAQYEQYF.

The chain links TRBV7-9 to TRBJ2-1; 8 bases are a match to TRBD1. This CDR3 is built from 16 residues. V was clipped by 5 bases and J by 7 bases; unmatched bases: 13. The germline CDR1 and CDR2 sequences are SEHNR and FQNEAQ (reference sequence). The CDR3 nucleotides are TGTGCCAGCAGCCCGTCCAGGCAGGGGGCCTTGAATGAGCAGTTCTTC. Its protein is CASSPSRQGALNEQFF.

The genes are TRBV19 and TRBJ2-5; D call uncertain. CDR1 and CDR2 (germline): LNHDA, SQIVND (reference sequence). V shed 5 bases and J shed 2 bases, with 18 bases lying between them. This CDR3 region has 16 residues. The CDR3 region has the DNA TGTGCCAGTAGTCCTCCCTGGCCATACAATCAAGAGACCCAGTACTTC. Protein sequence: CASSPPWPYNQETQYF.

This rearrangement joins TRBV27 to TRBJ1-2; D is possibly TRBD1 (5 bases). Germline values: CDR1 MNHEY, CDR2 SMNVEV (reference sequence). Trimming shortened V by 4 bases and J by 3 bases, and 12 bases separated the two germline ends. The CDR3 sequence is 14 residues long. This CDR3 is CASSSSKGDYGYTF. In DNA, the CDR3 is TGTGCCAGCAGTTCTTCTAAAGGGGACTATGGCTACACCTTC.

This clone was seen a few times. The chain recombines TRBV5-6 with TRBJ1-6, with D uncertain. This CDR3 contains 12 residues. The V gene lost 5 bases and the J gene lost 5 bases, with 5 bases spanning the gap. Germline CDR1 is SGHDT and CDR2 is YYEEEE. The CDR3 region has the DNA TGTGCCAGCAGTTGGGATAATTCACCCCTCCACTTT. Amino acid sequence: CASSWDNSPLHF.

In its sample, this clone was seen once. The J gene is TRBJ2-1, the V gene TRBV7-2; 8 positions agree with TRBD2. The CDR3 totals 15 residues. CDR1 and CDR2 (germline): SGHTA, FQGNSA. V dropped 3 bases and J dropped 2; count of bases not matched to a gene: 3. The CDR3 region is CASSFGGVTYNEQFF. CDR3 DNA sequence: TGTGCCAGCAGCTTCGGGGGGGTCACCTACAATGAGCAGTTCTTC.